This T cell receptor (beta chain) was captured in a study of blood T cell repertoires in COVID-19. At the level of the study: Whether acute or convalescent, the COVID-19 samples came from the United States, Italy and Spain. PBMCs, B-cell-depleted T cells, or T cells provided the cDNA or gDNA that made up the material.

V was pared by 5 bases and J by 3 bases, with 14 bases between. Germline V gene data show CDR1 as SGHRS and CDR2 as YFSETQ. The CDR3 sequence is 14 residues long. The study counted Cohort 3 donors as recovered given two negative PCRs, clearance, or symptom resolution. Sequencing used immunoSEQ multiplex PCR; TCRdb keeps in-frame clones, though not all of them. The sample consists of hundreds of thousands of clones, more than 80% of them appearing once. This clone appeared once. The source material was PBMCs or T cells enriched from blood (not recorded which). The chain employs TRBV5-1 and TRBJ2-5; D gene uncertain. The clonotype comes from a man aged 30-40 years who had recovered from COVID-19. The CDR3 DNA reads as TGCGCCAGCAGTTCAGACACCAGGAAAGAGACCCAGTACTTC. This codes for CASSSDTRKETQYF.